This TCR beta chain was captured by sequencing in a study of OX40 agonist ivuxolimab in advanced cancers. Study overall: It was permissible to have had prior anti-PD-1, anti-PD-L1 or anti-CTLA-4 therapy, and about 40% had some.

The CDR3 is 10 residues long. V was trimmed by 4 bases and J by 7 bases, leaving 8 bases between them. Germline CDR1 reads DFQATT; CDR2 reads SNEGSKA (reference sequence). Clones were sequenced by immunoSEQ multiplex PCR, and TCRdb holds only the in-frame ones, with some missing. The data hold 83,000 or so clones, with roughly 90% observed a single time. This clonotype was obtained from an adult with an advanced solid tumor such as melanoma, head and neck, liver or kidney cancer. The chain uses TRBV20-1 and TRBJ2-7; no clear D. The input for sequencing was CD4+ or CD8+ T cells sorted from blood, taken in a trial of the OX40 agonist ivuxolimab. CDR3 DNA sequence: TGCAGTGCTAAGGGAATGGAGCAGTACTTC. It yields the protein CSAKGMEQYF.